Sequencing of this T cell receptor (beta chain) was carried out in a study of T cell changes during pregnancy in multiple sclerosis. Method: immunoSEQ multiplex PCR; TCRdb's copy keeps in-frame clones and lacks some. The table records approximately 100,000 clones, around nine tenths of them present only once. This sample comprised peripheral blood, obtained after pregnancy. This clonotype originated in a female donor with multiple sclerosis, enrolled in a pregnancy study.

The CDR3 is CSVAGTGATEKLFF. The CDR3 DNA is TGCAGCGTTGCCGGGACAGGGGCTACTGAAAAACTGTTTTTT. The genes are TRBV29-1 and TRBJ1-4; 10 nucleotides align to TRBD1. CDR1 SQVTM and CDR2 ANQGSEA come from the germline V gene. The CDR3 runs to 14 residues. J gave up 7 bases and V 4 bases, and 6 bases lay outside the gene matches.